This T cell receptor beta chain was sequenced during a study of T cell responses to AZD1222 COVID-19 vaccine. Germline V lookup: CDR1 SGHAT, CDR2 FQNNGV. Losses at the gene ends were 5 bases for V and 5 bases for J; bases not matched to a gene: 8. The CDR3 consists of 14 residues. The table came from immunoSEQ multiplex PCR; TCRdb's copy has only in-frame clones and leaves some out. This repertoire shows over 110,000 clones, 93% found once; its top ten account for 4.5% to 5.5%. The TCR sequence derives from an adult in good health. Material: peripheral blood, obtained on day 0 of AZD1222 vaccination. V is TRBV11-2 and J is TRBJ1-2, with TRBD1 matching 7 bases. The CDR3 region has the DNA TGTGCCAGCAGCCCTCCCCAGGGGGGATATGGCTACACCTTC. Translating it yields CASSPPQGGYGYTF.